This T cell receptor beta chain was recorded in a study of Graves' ophthalmopathy and Graves' hyperthyroidism. Amplification from RNA transcripts yielded the TCR beta CDR3 regions. An initial RT-PCR round employing HTBI primers preceded a second-round multiplex PCR. TCRdb processed the multiplex PCR reads anew with MiXCR; each CDR3 protein has one entry. In the table there are around 340,000 distinct CDR3 sequences, about 17% of which are singletons. The starting material, 10 ml of fresh peripheral blood, provided the PBMCs. This clonotype was seen at least ten times. This clonotype was obtained from an adult man with Graves' ophthalmopathy. Sequenced: peripheral blood.

The CDR3 region is CASSRRQGETQYF. CDR3 DNA sequence: TGCGCCAGCAGCCGCCGACAGGGTGAGACCCAGTACTTC. The chain recombines TRBV4-1 with TRBJ2-5, with 7 bases that match TRBD1. The germline CDR1 and CDR2 sequences are MGHRA and YSYEKL. This CDR3 has 13 residues. J gave up 5 bases and V 4 bases, and 4 bases lay outside the gene matches.